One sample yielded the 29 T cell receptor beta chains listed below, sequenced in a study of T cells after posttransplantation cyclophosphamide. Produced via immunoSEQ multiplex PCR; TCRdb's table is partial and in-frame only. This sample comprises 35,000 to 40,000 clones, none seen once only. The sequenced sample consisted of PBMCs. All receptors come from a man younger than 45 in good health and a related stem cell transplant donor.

CDR3 bases: TGTGCCAGCAGTTACTCCCCAAACCAAGAGACCCAGTACTTC. Residues: CASSYSPNQETQYF. V usage is TRBV6-2 or TRBV6-3 and J usage is TRBJ2-5, with D unresolved. Germline V gene data show CDR1 as MNHEY and CDR2 as SVGEGT. Trimming cost V 0 bases and J 0 bases, with 5 bases left between them. There are 14 residues in the CDR3.

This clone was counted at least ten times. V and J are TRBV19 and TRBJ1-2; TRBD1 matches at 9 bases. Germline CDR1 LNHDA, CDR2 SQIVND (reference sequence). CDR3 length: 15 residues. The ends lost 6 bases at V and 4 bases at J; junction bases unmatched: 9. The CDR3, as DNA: TGTGCCAGTAGCCGGGGACAGGGAGACTCCTATGGCTACACCTTC. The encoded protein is CASSRGQGDSYGYTF. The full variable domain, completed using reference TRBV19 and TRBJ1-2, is DGGITQSPKYLFRKEGQNVTLSCEQNLNHDAMYWYRQDPGQGLRLIYYSQIVNDFQKGDIAEGYSVSREKKESFPLTVTSAQKNPTAFYLCASSRGQGDSYGYTFGSGTRLTVV.

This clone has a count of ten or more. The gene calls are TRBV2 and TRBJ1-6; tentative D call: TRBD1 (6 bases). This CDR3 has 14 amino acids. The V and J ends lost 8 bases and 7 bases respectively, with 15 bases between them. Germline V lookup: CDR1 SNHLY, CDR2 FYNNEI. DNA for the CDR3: TGTGCCAGCTCTATCGAGGACAGCAATTCACCCCTCCACTTT. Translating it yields CASSIEDSNSPLHF.

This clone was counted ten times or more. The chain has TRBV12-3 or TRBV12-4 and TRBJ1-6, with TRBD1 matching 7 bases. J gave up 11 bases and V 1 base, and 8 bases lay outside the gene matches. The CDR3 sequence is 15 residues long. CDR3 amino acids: CASSLGTGLSAPLHF. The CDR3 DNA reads TGTGCCAGCAGTTTAGGGACAGGCCTCTCGGCACCCCTCCACTTT.

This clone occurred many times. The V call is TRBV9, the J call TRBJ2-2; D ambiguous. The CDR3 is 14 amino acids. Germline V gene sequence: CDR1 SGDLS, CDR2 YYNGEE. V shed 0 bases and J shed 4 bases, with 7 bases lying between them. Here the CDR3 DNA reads TGTGCCAGCAGCGTAGGACACCCCACCGGGGAGCTGTTTTTT. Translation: CASSVGHPTGELFF.

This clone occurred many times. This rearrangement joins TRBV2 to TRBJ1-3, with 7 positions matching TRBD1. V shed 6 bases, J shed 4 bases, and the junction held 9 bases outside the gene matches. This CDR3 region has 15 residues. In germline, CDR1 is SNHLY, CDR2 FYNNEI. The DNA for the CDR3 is TGTGCCAGCAGCCTGGGAGGGGGCGCCGGAAACACCATATATTTT. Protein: CASSLGGGAGNTIYF.

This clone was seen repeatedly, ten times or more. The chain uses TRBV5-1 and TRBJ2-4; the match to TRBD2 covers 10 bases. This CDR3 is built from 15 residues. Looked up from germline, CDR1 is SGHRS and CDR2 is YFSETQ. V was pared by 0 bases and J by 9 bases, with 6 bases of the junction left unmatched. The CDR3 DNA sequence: TGCGCCAGCAGCTTGGTGGAGCGGGGGGGCTCCATTCAGTACTTC. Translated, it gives CASSLVERGGSIQYF.

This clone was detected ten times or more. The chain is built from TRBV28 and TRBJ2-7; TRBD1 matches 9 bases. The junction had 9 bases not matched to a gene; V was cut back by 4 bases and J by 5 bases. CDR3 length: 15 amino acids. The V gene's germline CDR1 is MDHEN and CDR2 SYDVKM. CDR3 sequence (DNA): TGTGCCAGCAGTTCCCCCCCGGGACAGGGTGACGAGCAGTACTTC. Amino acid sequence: CASSSPPGQGDEQYF.

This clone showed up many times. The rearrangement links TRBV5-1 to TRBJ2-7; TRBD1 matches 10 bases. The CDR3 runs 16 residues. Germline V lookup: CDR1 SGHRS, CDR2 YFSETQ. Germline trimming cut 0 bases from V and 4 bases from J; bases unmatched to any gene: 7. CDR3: CASSLGLRTGGYEQYF. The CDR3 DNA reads TGCGCCAGCAGCTTGGGACTACGGACAGGGGGTTACGAGCAGTACTTC.

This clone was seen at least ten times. The CDR3 bases are TGTGCCAGCAGCCCTCGTGCGGGATCGAACGAGCAGTACTTC. Translating gives CASSPRAGSNEQYF. The J gene is TRBJ2-7, the V gene TRBV7-2, with D perhaps TRBD2 (6 bases). Trimming cost V 5 bases and J 5 bases, with 16 bases left between them. The CDR3 has 14 residues. CDR1 is SGHTA and CDR2 is FQGNSA in the germline V gene. Drawing the rest from reference TRBV7-2 and TRBJ2-7, the complete variable domain is GAGVSQSPSNKVTEKGKDVELRCDPISGHTALYWYRQSLGQGLEFLIYFQGNSAPDKSGLPSDRFSAERTGGSVSTLTIQRTQQEDSAVYLCASSPRAGSNEQYFGPGTRLTVT.

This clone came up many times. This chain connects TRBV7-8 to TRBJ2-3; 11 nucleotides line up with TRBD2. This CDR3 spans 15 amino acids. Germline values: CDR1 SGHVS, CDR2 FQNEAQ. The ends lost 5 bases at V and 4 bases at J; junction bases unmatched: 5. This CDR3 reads CASSNSGGEADTQYF. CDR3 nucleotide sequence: TGTGCCAGCAGCAATAGCGGGGGGGAAGCAGATACGCAGTATTTT.

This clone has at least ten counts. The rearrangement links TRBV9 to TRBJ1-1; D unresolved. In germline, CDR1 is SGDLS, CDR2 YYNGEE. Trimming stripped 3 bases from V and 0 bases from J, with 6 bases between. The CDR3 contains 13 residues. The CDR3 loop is CASSAHLNTEAFF. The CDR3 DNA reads TGTGCCAGCAGCGCCCACTTGAACACTGAAGCTTTCTTT.

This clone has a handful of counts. In nucleotides, the CDR3 is TGTGCCAGCAGCCTTCGGGGTTACAAAGAGACCCAGTACTTC. It yields the protein CASSLRGYKETQYF. The chain employs TRBV14 and TRBJ2-5; D may be TRBD2 (5 bases). The CDR3 spans 14 residues. Deletions cut 4 bases from V and 3 bases from J, with 12 bases between. Germline V lookup: CDR1 SGHDN, CDR2 FVKESK.

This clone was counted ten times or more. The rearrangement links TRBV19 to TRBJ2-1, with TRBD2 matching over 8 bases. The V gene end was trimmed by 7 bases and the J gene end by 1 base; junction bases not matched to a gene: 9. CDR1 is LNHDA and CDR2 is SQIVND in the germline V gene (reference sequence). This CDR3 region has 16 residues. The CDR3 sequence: CASTLSGGRSYNEQFF. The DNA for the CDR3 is TGTGCCAGTACCTTGAGCGGGGGTCGGTCCTACAATGAGCAGTTCTTC.

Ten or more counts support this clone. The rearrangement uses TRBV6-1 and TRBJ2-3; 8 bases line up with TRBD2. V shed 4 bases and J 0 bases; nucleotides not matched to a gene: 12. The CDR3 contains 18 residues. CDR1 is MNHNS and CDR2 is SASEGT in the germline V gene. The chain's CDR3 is CASSANHGGGSSTDTQYF. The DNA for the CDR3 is TGTGCCAGCAGTGCAAACCACGGGGGGGGGTCTAGCACAGATACGCAGTATTTT.

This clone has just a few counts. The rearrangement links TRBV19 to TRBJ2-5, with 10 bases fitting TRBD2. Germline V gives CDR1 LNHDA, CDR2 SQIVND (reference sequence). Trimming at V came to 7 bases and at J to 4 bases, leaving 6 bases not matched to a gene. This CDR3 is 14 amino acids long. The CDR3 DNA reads TGTGCCAGTACAGCGGGGGGGCCAGGAGAGACCCAGTACTTC. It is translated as CASTAGGPGETQYF.

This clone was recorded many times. The CDR3, as DNA: TGTGCCAGCAGCTTAGGCAGCGACTCTGGAAACACCATATATTTT. Protein sequence: CASSLGSDSGNTIYF. This chain joins TRBV11-2 and TRBJ1-3; D call uncertain. The CDR3 totals 15 residues. Trimming shortened V by 1 base and J by 0 bases, and 7 bases separated the two germline ends. In germline, CDR1 is SGHAT, CDR2 FQNNGV.

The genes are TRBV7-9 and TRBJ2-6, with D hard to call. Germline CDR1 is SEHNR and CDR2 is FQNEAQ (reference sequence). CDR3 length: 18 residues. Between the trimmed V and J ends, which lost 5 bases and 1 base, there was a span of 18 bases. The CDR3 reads CASSPRPTHSSGANVLTF. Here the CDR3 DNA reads TGTGCCAGCAGCCCTCGACCGACACACTCATCTGGGGCCAACGTCCTGACTTTC.

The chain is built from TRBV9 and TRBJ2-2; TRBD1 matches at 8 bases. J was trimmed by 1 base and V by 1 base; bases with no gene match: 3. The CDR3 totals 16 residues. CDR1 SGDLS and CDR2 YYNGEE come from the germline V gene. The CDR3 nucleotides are TGTGCCAGCAGCGTATTGACAGGGGAGAACACCGGGGAGCTGTTTTTT. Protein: CASSVLTGENTGELFF.

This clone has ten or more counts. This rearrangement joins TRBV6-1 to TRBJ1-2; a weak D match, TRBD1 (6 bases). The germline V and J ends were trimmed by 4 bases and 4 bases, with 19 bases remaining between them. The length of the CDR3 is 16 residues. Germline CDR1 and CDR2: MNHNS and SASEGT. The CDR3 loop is CASSAAPGHTGYGYTF. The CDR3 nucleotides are TGTGCCAGCAGTGCAGCTCCGGGACACACCGGCTATGGCTACACCTTC.

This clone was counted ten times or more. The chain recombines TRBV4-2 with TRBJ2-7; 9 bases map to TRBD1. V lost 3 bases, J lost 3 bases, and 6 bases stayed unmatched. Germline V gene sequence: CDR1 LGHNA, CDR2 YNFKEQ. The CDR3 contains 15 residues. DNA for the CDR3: TGTGCCAGCAGCCATCCCGGGACAGGGCTCTACGAGCAGTACTTC. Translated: CASSHPGTGLYEQYF.

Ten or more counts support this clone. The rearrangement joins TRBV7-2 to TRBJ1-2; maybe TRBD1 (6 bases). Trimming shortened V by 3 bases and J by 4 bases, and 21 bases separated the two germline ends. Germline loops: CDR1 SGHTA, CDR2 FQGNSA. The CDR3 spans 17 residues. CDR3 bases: TGTGCCAGCAGCTTCGACTTAACAGGGCCCACCTCCTATGGCTACACCTTC. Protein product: CASSFDLTGPTSYGYTF.

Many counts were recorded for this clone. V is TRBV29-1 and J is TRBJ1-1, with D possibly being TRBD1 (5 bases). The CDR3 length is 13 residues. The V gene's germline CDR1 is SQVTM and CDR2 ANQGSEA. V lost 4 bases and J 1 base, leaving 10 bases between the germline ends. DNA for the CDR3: TGCAGCGTTGTTCCCCAGGGGAACACTGAAGCTTTCTTT. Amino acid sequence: CSVVPQGNTEAFF.

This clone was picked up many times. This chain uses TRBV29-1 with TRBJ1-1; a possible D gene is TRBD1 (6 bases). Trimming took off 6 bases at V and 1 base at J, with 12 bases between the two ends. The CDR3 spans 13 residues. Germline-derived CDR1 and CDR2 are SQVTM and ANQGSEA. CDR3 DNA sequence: TGCAGCGTGGAGGGACACGGGAACACTGAAGCTTTCTTT. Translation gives CSVEGHGNTEAFF. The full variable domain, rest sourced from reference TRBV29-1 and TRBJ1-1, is SAVISQKPSRDICQRGTSLTIQCQVDSQVTMMFWYRQQPGQSLTLIATANQGSEATYESGFVIDKFPISRPNLTFSTLTVSNMSPEDSSIYLCSVEGHGNTEAFFGQGTRLTVV.

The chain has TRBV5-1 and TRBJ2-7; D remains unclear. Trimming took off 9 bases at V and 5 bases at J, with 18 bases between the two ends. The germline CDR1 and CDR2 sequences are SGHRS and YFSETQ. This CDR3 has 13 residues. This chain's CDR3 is CATYLLPGHEQYF. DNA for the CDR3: TGCGCCACCTACCTTTTGCCCGGTCACGAGCAGTACTTC.

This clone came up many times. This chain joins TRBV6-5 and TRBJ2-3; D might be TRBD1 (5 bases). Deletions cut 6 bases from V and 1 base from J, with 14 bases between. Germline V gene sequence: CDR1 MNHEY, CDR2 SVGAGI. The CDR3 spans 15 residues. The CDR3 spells CASSPLGRGTDTQYF. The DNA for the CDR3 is TGTGCCAGCAGCCCTTTGGGCAGGGGCACAGATACGCAGTATTTT.

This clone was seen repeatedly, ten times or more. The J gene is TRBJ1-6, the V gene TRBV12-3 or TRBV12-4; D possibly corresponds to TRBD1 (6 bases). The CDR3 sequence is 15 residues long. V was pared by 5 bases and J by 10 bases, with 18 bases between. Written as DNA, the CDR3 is TGTGCCAGCAGTCGGACCGGGGATAGGGGGTCACCCCTCCACTTT. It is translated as CASSRTGDRGSPLHF.

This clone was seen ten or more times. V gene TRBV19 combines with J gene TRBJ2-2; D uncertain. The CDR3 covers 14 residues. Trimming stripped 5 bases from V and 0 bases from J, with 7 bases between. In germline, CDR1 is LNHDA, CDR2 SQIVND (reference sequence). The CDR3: CASSAVTNTGELFF. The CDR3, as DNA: TGTGCCAGTAGTGCGGTGACGAACACCGGGGAGCTGTTTTTT.

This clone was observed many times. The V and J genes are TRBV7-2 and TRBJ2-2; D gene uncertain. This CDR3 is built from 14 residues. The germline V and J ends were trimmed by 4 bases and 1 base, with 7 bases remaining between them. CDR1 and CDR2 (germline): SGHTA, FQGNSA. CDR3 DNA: TGTGCCAGCAGCTCTCTCTGGAACACCGGGGAGCTGTTTTTT. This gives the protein CASSSLWNTGELFF.